These 23 T cell receptor beta chains were sequenced from one sample in a study of blood T cell repertoires in COVID-19. The repertoire was sequenced with immunoSEQ multiplex PCR; TCRdb's copy has only in-frame clones and lacks some. Counted here are about 50,000 clones, roughly 83% occurring once; the ten biggest clones make up around a sixth. The sample comprised peripheral blood. These receptors were collected from a man aged 70 or older with active COVID-19.

The V gene is TRBV5-1, the J gene TRBJ1-4, with D tentatively TRBD1 (6 bases). The CDR3 is 15 amino acids. V was trimmed by 3 bases and J by 7 bases, leaving 16 bases between them. Germline V gene lookup returns CDR1 SGHRS and CDR2 YFSETQ. CDR3 DNA: TGCGCCAGCAGCTCCTCCCAGGGGATGAGTGAAAAACTGTTTTTT. This encodes CASSSSQGMSEKLFF.

As concerns this clone: The germline gene is not matched at one end of the junction; a read error may be the cause. The V and J genes are TRBV11-3 and TRBJ2-5; 9 nucleotides align to TRBD1. CDR1 is SGHNT, CDR2 YENEEA, per germline. The CDR3 runs to 13 residues. The CDR3 loop reads CASSLGDRAPPNF. The DNA of the CDR3 is TGTGCCAGCAGCTTAGGGGACAGGGCCCCACCGAACTTC. Drawing the rest from reference TRBV11-3 and TRBJ2-5, the complete variable domain is EAGVVQSPRYKIIEKKQPVAFWCNPISGHNTLYWYLQNLGQGPELLIRYENEEAVDDSQLPKDRFSAERLKGVDSTLKIQPAELGDSAVYLCASSLGDRAPPNFGPGTRLLVL.

This clone was detected a few times. CDR3 residues: CASSQGGQAFYEQYF. For the CDR3, the DNA is TGCGCCAGCAGCCAAGGGGGACAGGCCTTCTACGAGCAGTACTTC. This chain joins TRBV4-1 and TRBJ2-7; 8 bases map to TRBD1. CDR3 size: 15 residues. The germline CDR1 and CDR2 sequences are MGHRA and YSYEKL. V shed 1 base and J 3 bases; nucleotides not matched to a gene: 5.

This rearrangement joins TRBV3-1 (or the pseudogene TRBV3-2) to TRBJ2-3, with TRBD2 identical over 7 bases. The CDR3 totals 16 residues. In germline, CDR1 is LGHDT, CDR2 YNNKEL (reference sequence). Trimming took 4 bases from V and 0 from J; bases not matched to a gene: 7. The CDR3, as DNA: TGTGCCAGCAGCCCCTCTAAGCGGGGAAGCACAGATACGCAGTATTTT. It translates to CASSPSKRGSTDTQYF.

The rearrangement joins TRBV6-1 to TRBJ2-1; 7 positions agree with TRBD2. Per the germline V gene, CDR1 is MNHNS and CDR2 is SASEGT. The CDR3 length is 15 residues. V trimming: 3 bases; J trimming: 3 bases; junction bases outside the gene matches: 5. The CDR3 region is CASSDSGQSYNEQFF. The CDR3 DNA is TGTGCCAGCAGTGATAGCGGGCAAAGCTACAATGAGCAGTTCTTC.

The V gene is TRBV6-5, the J gene TRBJ1-4; 7 nucleotides align to TRBD1. V dropped 0 bases and J dropped 8; count of bases not matched to a gene: 6. This CDR3 has 15 residues. Per germline, CDR1 MNHEY and CDR2 SVGAGI. The CDR3 is CASSYSNRGGEKLFF. CDR3 bases: TGTGCCAGCAGTTACTCAAACAGGGGTGGGGAAAAACTGTTTTTT.

The chain is built from TRBV30 and TRBJ1-5; D gene unclear. V lost 3 bases and J 2 bases, leaving 5 bases between the germline ends. The length of the CDR3 is 12 residues. Per germline, CDR1 GTSNPN and CDR2 SVGIG (reference sequence). CDR3 DNA sequence: TGTGCCTGGAGCGGAGGCAATCAGCCCCAGCATTTT. This translates into CAWSGGNQPQHF. The entire variable domain, with the rest obtained from reference TRBV30 and TRBJ1-5, is as follows: SQTIHQWPATLVQPVGSPLSLECTVEGTSNPNLYWYRQAAGRGLQLLFYSVGIGQISSEVPQNLSASRPQDRQFILSSKKLLLSDSGFYLCAWSGGNQPQHFGDGTRLSIL.

The gene calls are TRBV7-3 and TRBJ2-7; perhaps TRBD2 as D (5 bases). The V gene lost 3 bases and the J gene lost 5 bases, with 14 bases spanning the gap. Germline CDR1 SGHTA, CDR2 FQGTGA. The CDR3 consists of 14 residues. The CDR3 sequence: CASSFRGGQDEQYF. The CDR3 bases are TGTGCCAGCAGCTTCCGAGGCGGGCAAGACGAGCAGTACTTC.

V usage is TRBV29-1 and J usage is TRBJ2-7; D is perhaps TRBD1 (6 bases). CDR3 length equals 15 residues. Germline CDR1 and CDR2: SQVTM and ANQGSEA. V shed 4 bases and J shed 2 bases, with 18 bases lying between them. The CDR3 protein is CSVASGQSTPYEQYF. CDR3 in DNA: TGCAGCGTTGCCTCTGGACAGAGTACCCCCTACGAGCAGTACTTC.

The chain links TRBV5-6 to TRBJ1-5, with 7 bases that match TRBD1. Germline CDR1 and CDR2: SGHDT and YYEEEE. V was pared by 6 bases and J by 4 bases, with 10 bases of the junction left unmatched. The CDR3 covers 15 residues. The CDR3 here is CASTLWTGKNQPQHF. CDR3 sequence (DNA): TGTGCCAGCACCCTCTGGACAGGTAAAAATCAGCCCCAGCATTTT.

The J gene is TRBJ2-3, the V gene TRBV6-6; the match to TRBD2 covers 12 bases. This CDR3 comprises 16 residues. CDR1 and CDR2 from the germline V gene are MNHNY and SVGAGI (reference sequence). V lost 5 bases to trimming and J lost 6 bases; unmatched junction nucleotides: 9. In DNA, the CDR3 is TGTGCCAGCAGTCTAACTAGCGGGAGGACGGGGGATACGCAGTATTTT. This encodes CASSLTSGRTGDTQYF.

The rearrangement uses TRBV5-1 and TRBJ2-5; 9 nucleotides agree with TRBD1. Germline assignment: CDR1 SGHRS and CDR2 YFSETQ. V lost 3 bases, J lost 4 bases, and 13 bases stayed unmatched. The CDR3 has 17 residues. The CDR3 loop reads CASSSHRETGGAETQYF. The CDR3 coding sequence is TGCGCCAGCAGCTCACACCGGGAAACAGGGGGCGCAGAGACCCAGTACTTC.

The V and J genes are TRBV11-2 and TRBJ2-7, with D possibly matching TRBD2 (6 bases). Germline lookup yields CDR1 SGHAT and CDR2 FQNNGV. The CDR3 spans 15 residues. Trimming left V 5 bases short and J 9 bases short, with 23 bases between. This CDR3 reads CASSPPGLGPSGQYF. CDR3 nucleotides: TGTGCCAGCAGCCCACCGGGACTTGGCCCTTCAGGGCAGTACTTC. Complete variable domain (other parts from reference TRBV11-2 and TRBJ2-7): EAGVAQSPRYKIIEKRQSVAFWCNPISGHATLYWYQQILGQGPKLLIQFQNNGVVDDSQLPKDRFSAERLKGVDSTLKIQPAKLEDSAVYLCASSPPGLGPSGQYFGPGTRLTVT.

The chain has TRBV12-3 or TRBV12-4 and TRBJ1-2; 8 bases match TRBD1. The J segment lost 2 bases and the V segment lost 5 bases, leaving 1 base of the junction unmatched. The CDR3 has 13 residues. For the CDR3, the DNA is TGTGCCAGCAGTAGACAGGGGAACTATGGCTACACCTTC. It encodes CASSRQGNYGYTF.

The V call is TRBV10-3, the J call TRBJ1-1; 8 nucleotides match TRBD1. From germline, CDR1 is ENHRY and CDR2 SYGVKD. There are 15 residues in the CDR3. Trimming at V came to 6 bases and at J to 0 bases, leaving 6 bases not matched to a gene. The CDR3 sequence: CAIRQGVGLNTEAFF. CDR3 coding DNA: TGTGCCATCAGACAGGGGGTCGGATTGAACACTGAAGCTTTCTTT.

This sequence joins TRBV24-1 and TRBJ2-1, with a weak D call TRBD2 (6 bases). V was shortened by 4 bases and J by 6 bases, with 21 bases between the two germline ends. This CDR3 has 17 residues. Germline CDR1 reads KGHDR; CDR2 reads SFDVKD. In nucleotides, the CDR3 is TGTGCCACCAGTGACTCCGCGGGCGTTAAGGGAGGCAATGAGCAGTTCTTC. Protein: CATSDSAGVKGGNEQFF.

The V call is TRBV7-3, the J call TRBJ2-6; TRBD1 is a possible D gene (6 bases). V was trimmed by 3 bases and J by 4 bases, leaving 13 bases between them. The CDR3 contains 16 residues. CDR1 is SGHTA and CDR2 is FQGTGA in the germline V gene. Here the CDR3 DNA reads TGTGCCAGCAGCTTTACTACAGGGTTAGGGGCCAACGTCCTGACTTTC. It is translated as CASSFTTGLGANVLTF.

V and J are TRBV3-1 (or the pseudogene TRBV3-2) and TRBJ1-2; 9 nucleotides agree with TRBD1. J was trimmed by 4 bases and V by 6 bases; bases with no gene match: 6. The CDR3 covers 14 residues. The germline gives CDR1 LGHDT, CDR2 YNNKEL (reference sequence). This CDR3 is CASRPTGGGYGYTF. As DNA, the CDR3 is TGTGCCAGCAGACCGACAGGGGGAGGCTATGGCTACACCTTC.

V and J are TRBV7-2 and TRBJ2-7; 9 nucleotides agree with TRBD1. J gave up 3 bases and V 5 bases, and 5 bases lay outside the gene matches. This CDR3 comprises 14 residues. Germline V lookup: CDR1 SGHTA, CDR2 FQGNSA. The CDR3 DNA follows: TGTGCCAGCAGCATCGGACAGGGGAACTACGAGCAGTACTTC. Amino acid sequence: CASSIGQGNYEQYF.

This clone was counted between two and nine times. The chain couples TRBV30 to TRBJ2-7, with TRBD2 matching 7 bases. Germline values: CDR1 GTSNPN, CDR2 SVGIG (reference sequence). Trimming cost V 0 bases and J 6 bases; bases outside gene matches: 11. The CDR3 has 15 amino acids. Here the CDR3 reads CAWSVPAGSGGEQYF. CDR3 DNA sequence: TGTGCCTGGAGTGTTCCGGCAGGGTCGGGGGGCGAGCAGTACTTC.

The CDR3 here is CASRLQGTGELFF. The CDR3, as DNA: TGTGCCAGTAGGCTACAGGGCACCGGGGAGCTGTTTTTT. The rearrangement joins TRBV19 to TRBJ2-2; the D gene is possibly TRBD1 (6 bases). V gave up 6 bases and J gave up 4 bases, with 9 bases separating them. The CDR3 runs 13 residues. Germline V gene lookup returns CDR1 LNHDA and CDR2 SQIVND (reference sequence).

The chain combines TRBV2 with TRBJ2-7; perhaps TRBD2 as D (5 bases). The CDR3 is 11 amino acids. Germline CDR1 SNHLY, CDR2 FYNNEI. V lost 6 bases, J lost 2 bases, and 5 bases lay in between. CDR3: CASREAYEQYF. As DNA, the CDR3 is TGTGCCAGCAGGGAGGCCTACGAGCAGTACTTC.

The chain carries TRBV9 and TRBJ2-3; TRBD2 is a possible D gene (5 bases). CDR1 and CDR2 from the germline V gene are SGDLS and YYNGEE. Between the trimmed V and J ends, which lost 3 bases and 5 bases, there was a span of 7 bases. The CDR3 covers 12 residues. CDR3 sequence (DNA): TGTGCCAGCAGCGAGCGGTTAGATACGCAGTATTTT. Translation gives CASSERLDTQYF. The variable domain in full, with the rest retrieved from reference TRBV9 and TRBJ2-3, is DSGVTQTPKHLITATGQRVTLRCSPRSGDLSVYWYQQSLDQGLQFLIQYYNGEERAKGNILERFSAQQFPDLHSELNLSSLELGDSALYFCASSERLDTQYFGPGTRLTVL.